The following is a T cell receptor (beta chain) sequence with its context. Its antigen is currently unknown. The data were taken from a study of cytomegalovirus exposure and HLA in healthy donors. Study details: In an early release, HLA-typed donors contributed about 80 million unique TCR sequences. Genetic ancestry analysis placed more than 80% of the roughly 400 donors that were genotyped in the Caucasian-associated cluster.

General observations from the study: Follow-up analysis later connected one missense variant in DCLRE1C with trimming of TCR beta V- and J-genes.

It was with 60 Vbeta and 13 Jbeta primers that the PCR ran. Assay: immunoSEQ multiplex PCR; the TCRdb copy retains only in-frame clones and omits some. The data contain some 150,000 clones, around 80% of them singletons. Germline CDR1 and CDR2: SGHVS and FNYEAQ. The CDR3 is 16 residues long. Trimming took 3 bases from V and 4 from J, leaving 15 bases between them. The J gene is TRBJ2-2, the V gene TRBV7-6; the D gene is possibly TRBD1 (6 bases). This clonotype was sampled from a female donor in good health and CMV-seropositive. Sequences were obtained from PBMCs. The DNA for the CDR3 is TGTGCCAGCAGCTTCGACCGGTGGGGGCTCACCGGGGAGCTGTTTTTT. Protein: CASSFDRWGLTGELFF.